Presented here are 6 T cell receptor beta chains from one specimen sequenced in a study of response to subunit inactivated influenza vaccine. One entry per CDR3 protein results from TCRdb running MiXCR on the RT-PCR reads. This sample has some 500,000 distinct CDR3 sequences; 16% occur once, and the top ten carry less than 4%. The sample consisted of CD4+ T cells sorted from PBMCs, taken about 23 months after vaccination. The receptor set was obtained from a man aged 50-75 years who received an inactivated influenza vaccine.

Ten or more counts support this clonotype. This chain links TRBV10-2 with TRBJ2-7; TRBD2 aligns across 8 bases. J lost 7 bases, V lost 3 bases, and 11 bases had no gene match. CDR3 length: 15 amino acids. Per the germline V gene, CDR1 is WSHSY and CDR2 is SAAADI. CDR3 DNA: TGCGCCAGCAGTGAAACCCCGGGGGGGGCTGGGGAGCAGTACTTC. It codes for CASSETPGGAGEQYF.

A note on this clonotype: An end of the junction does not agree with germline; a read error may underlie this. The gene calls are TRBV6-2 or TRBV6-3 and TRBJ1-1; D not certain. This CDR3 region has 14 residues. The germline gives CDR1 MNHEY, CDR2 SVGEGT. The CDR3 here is CAGSYLQMNTEAFF. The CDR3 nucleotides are TGTGCCGGCAGTTACCTACAGATGAACACTGAAGCTTTCTTT.

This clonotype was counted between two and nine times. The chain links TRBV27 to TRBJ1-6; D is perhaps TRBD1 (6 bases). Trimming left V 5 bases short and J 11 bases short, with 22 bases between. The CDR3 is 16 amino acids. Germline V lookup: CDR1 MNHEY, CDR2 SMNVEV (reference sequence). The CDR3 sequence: CASSPVRGGRLAPLHF. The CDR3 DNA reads TGTGCCAGCAGTCCCGTGAGGGGGGGACGGCTGGCACCCCTCCACTTT.

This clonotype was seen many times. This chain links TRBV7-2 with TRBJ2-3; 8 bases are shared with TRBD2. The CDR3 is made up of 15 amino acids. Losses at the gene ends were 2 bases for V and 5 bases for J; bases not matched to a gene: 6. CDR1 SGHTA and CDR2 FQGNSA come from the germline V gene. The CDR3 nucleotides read TGTGCCAGCAGCTTAAACGGGAGGGCCTTAGATACGCAGTATTTT. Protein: CASSLNGRALDTQYF.

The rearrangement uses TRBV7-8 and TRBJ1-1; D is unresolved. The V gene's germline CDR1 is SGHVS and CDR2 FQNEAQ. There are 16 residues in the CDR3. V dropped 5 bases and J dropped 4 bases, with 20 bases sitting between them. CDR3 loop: CASSHRPRTVSTEAFF. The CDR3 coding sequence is TGTGCCAGCAGCCATCGCCCACGGACCGTTAGCACTGAAGCTTTCTTT.

The CDR3 loop reads CASSTHTRTNEQFF. The CDR3 bases are TGTGCCAGCAGCACACACACTAGGACCAATGAGCAGTTCTTC. The V and J genes are TRBV5-5 and TRBJ2-1; possible D gene TRBD2, 5 bases. V was clipped by 4 bases and J by 6 bases, with 14 bases between them. This CDR3 is built from 14 residues. Germline CDR1 and CDR2: SGHKS and YYEKEE (reference sequence).